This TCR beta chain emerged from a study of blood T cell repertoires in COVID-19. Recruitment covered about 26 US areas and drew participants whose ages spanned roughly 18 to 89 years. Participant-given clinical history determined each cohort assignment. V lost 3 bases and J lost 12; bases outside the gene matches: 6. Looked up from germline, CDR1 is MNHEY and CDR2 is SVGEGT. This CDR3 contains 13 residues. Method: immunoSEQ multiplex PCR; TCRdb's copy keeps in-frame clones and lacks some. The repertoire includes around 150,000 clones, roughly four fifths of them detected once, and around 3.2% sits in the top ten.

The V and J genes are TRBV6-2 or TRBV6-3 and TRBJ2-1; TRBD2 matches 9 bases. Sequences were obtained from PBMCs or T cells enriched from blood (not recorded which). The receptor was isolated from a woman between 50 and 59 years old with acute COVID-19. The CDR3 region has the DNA TGTGCCAGCAGTTATGGGGGCGGGAGGGGGCAGTTCTTC. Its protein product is CASSYGGGRGQFF.